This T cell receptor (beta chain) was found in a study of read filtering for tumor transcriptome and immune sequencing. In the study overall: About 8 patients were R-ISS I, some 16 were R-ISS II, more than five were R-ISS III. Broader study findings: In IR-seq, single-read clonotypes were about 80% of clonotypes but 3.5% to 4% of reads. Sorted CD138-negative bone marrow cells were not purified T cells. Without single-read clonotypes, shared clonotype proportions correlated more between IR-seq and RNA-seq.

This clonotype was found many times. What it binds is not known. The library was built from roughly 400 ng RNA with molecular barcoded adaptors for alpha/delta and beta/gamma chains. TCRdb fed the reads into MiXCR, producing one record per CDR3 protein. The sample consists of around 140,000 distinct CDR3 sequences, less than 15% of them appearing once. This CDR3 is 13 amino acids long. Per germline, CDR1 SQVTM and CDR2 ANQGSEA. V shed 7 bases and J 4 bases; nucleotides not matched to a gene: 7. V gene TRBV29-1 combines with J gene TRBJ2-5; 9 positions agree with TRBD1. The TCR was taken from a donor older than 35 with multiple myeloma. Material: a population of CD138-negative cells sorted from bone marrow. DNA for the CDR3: TGCAGCGGCGGACAGGGGTCGGGAGAGACCCAGTACTTC. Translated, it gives CSGGQGSGETQYF.